This TCR beta chain was documented in a study of glioma-infiltrating T cells (dated by TCRdb to 2016 to 2017). About the full investigation: Low-grade gliomas were represented by WHO grade II oligodendrogliomas or astrocytomas, and glioblastomas were represented by WHO grade IV tumors that were sampled at initial rather than recurrent diagnosis. Three low-grade glioma patients, roughly eight primary glioblastoma patients and three non-glioma patients contributing non-neoplastic brain tissue were included in the paired cohort. Before surgery, glioma patients were given dexamethasone for six or fewer days. The sequencing target for blood libraries was roughly 4- to 11-fold coverage of 950,000 to 1,000,000 peripheral T cells. Each tissue-infiltrating repertoire was compared with the same patient's peripheral blood repertoire to measure divergence between tissue and blood T-cell populations. Sequencing of TCR alpha- and beta-chain repertoires was performed on glioma tissue, on non-neoplastic brain tissue, and on matched peripheral blood mononuclear cells.

Surgical brain or tumor specimens were cryofrozen in liquid nitrogen immediately after resection, and peripheral blood cells were collected concurrently. This clonotype was found a few times. Its antigen is not yet known. No per-base quality is available; no much larger clone lies one base away. The iRepertoire nested amplicon-rescue multiplex PCR (arm-PCR) platform was used to amplify TCR alpha and beta CDR3 regions from RNA. The input for one-step reverse transcription and amplification was about 100-450 ng of tissue mRNA or PBMC total RNA. Following bead purification, Illumina adapters were added by a secondary multiplex PCR, and libraries between 200 and 400 bp were gel-purified. Internal 6-nucleotide barcodes were carried by the libraries and were used for demultiplexing. Libraries were sequenced on an Illumina MiSeq with 2x220 or 2x250 nucleotide paired-end reads. Regarding the original processing steps: Paired reads were merged with FLASH 1.2.11 and aligned to the GRCh37 human genome with BWA-MEM before extracting TRA and TRB reads. For V and J assignment, an IMGT-derived reference of cassette sequences and CDR3 motifs that included pseudogenes was used. Reads were translated in three frames, and productive CDR3s were defined by a C…FGXG motif without stop codons. Unique combinations of V-J cassette pair and CDR3 amino acid sequence were defined as clonotypes. Hamming distance filtering was applied to reads, with thresholds set by the sequence error rate of each sample in mapped regions. TCRdb's own reprocessing of the public reads used fastp at Q25 and MiXCR and kept productive beta chains. Records with the same CDR3 protein are collapsed into one entry carrying the most frequent genes and DNA. TCRdb assigned the V and J calls; the authors' analysis was not used. The sample yields 300,000 to 450,000 distinct CDR3 sequences; roughly 41% were counted once. About 11% of the sample rests with the top ten.

Sequences LGHNA (CDR1) and YSLEER (CDR2) are obtained from the germline V gene. Between the V and J ends, shortened by 1 base and 1 base respectively, the junction contains 7 bases. Reading from cysteine to phenylalanine, the CDR3 counts 14 amino acids. The only DNA kept is the CDR3, 42 bases in frame from the first base. Overall results and qualifications from the work: The group comparisons were based on small numbers of patients: three non-neoplastic, three low-grade glioma and seven or eight glioblastoma patients. Very few CDR3 sequences were found to be shared between tissue and blood, and this scarcity was attributed to high CDR3 diversity and limited sampling. VJ-independent divergence between tissue and blood was found to be below expectation in non-neoplastic patients but above expectation in all gliomas, particularly low-grade gliomas. Patients with low tissue-blood divergence were marked by a signature set of shared blood CDR3 motifs, and that set was depleted in highly divergent patients.

The rearranged segments are TRBV4-3 and TRBJ1-1, with no D gene named confidently. Sample: glioma tissue, nonneoplastic brain tissue, or PBMCs (not recorded which). The receptor was derived from a human donor with low-grade glioma or glioblastoma, undergoing nonglioma brain surgery, or in good health (not recorded which). The CDR3: CASSQGQPNTEAFF. The nucleotide sequence is given as TGCGCCAGCAGCCAAGGGCAGCCGAACACTGAAGCTTTCTTT.